This section outlines one T cell receptor (beta chain) sequence together with its context. Antigen unknown. The CDR3 consists of 13 residues. The ends were cut back, 0 bases at V and 2 bases at J, with 4 bases in the middle. Germline CDR1 reads MNHEY; CDR2 reads SMNVEV (reference sequence). Some clones are missing from TCRdb's copy, which holds only in-frame ones; the method was immunoSEQ multiplex PCR. The sample consists of 150,000 or so clones, roughly 91% of them appearing once. The sample is drawn from a study of T cell responses to AZD1222 COVID-19 vaccine. General study points: Repertoire collection took place solely once the T cell response had peaked.

This chain connects TRBV27 to TRBJ1-2; no clear D. This sample comprised peripheral blood, obtained on day 0 of AZD1222 vaccination. The TCR was taken from an adult in good health. The CDR3 nucleotides read TGTGCCAGCAGTTTATCAGGGAACTATGGCTACACCTTC. It translates to CASSLSGNYGYTF.